Listed below are T cell receptor beta chains from one sample, sequenced in a study of blood T cells in healthy people across ages. TCRdb ran MiXCR on the 5' RACE reads and lists one entry per CDR3 protein. The sample consists of some 730,000 distinct CDR3 sequences, 20% to 25% of them appearing once. Material: blood. The receptors stem from a man between 65 and 85 years old in good health. Both conserved end residues are part of each CDR3. D genes are given only for firm matches. Rows may omit the clone size; those that give it use once, few, many or a size class.

V gene: TRBV28; clone size: NA; J gene: TRBJ1-4; D gene: NA; CDR3 protein: CASSVQGLSGKLFF; CDR3 DNA: TGTGCCAGCAGCGTTCAGGGGCTCTCAGGAAAACTGTTTTTT
V gene: TRBV7-3; clone size: NA; J gene: TRBJ1-1; D gene: NA; CDR3 protein: CASSLTGGANTEAFF; CDR3 DNA: TGTGCCAGCAGCTTAACGGGGGGAGCGAACACTGAAGCTTTCTTT
V gene: TRBV29-1; clone size: many; J gene: TRBJ2-7; D gene: NA; CDR3 protein: CSVEMSYEQYF; CDR3 DNA: TGCAGCGTTGAAATGTCCTACGAGCAGTACTTC
V gene: TRBV29-1; clone size: few; J gene: TRBJ1-4; D gene: NA; CDR3 protein: CSSSINEKLFF; CDR3 DNA: TGCAGCAGCTCCATTAATGAAAAACTGTTTTTT
V gene: TRBV5-1; clone size: NA; J gene: TRBJ2-3; D gene: NA; CDR3 protein: CASSPQSTDTQYF; CDR3 DNA: TGCGCCAGCAGCCCGCAGAGCACAGATACGCAGTATTTT
V gene: TRBV12-3/TRBV12-4; clone size: few; J gene: TRBJ2-1; D gene: TRBD1; CDR3 protein: CASRRPGTGPNEQFF; CDR3 DNA: TGTGCCAGCAGGCGTCCCGGGACAGGGCCCAATGAGCAGTTCTTC
V gene: TRBV5-1; clone size: NA; J gene: TRBJ2-7; D gene: TRBD2; CDR3 protein: CAGEETSGGPYEQYF; CDR3 DNA: TGCGCCGGCGAAGAGACTAGCGGGGGCCCCTACGAGCAGTACTTC
V gene: TRBV7-2; clone size: few; J gene: TRBJ1-2; D gene: NA; CDR3 protein: CASSLVTGNYGYTF; CDR3 DNA: TGTGCCAGCAGCTTAGTTACAGGGAACTATGGCTACACCTTC
V gene: TRBV24-1; clone size: NA; J gene: TRBJ2-3; D gene: NA; CDR3 protein: CATGTPWDTQYF; CDR3 DNA: TGTGCCACCGGAACCCCCTGGGATACGCAGTATTTT
V gene: TRBV27; clone size: many; J gene: TRBJ1-6; D gene: NA; CDR3 protein: CASSLSGRTPLHF; CDR3 DNA: TGTGCCAGCAGTTTGAGTGGCCGAACACCCCTCCACTTT
V gene: TRBV5-1; clone size: NA; J gene: TRBJ2-3; D gene: NA; CDR3 protein: CASSLGASWTTDTQYF; CDR3 DNA: TGCGCCAGCAGCTTGGGTGCTAGCTGGACGACAGATACGCAGTATTTT
V gene: TRBV6-5; clone size: NA; J gene: TRBJ2-1; D gene: NA; CDR3 protein: CASSYRRGSSYNEQFF; CDR3 DNA: TGTGCCAGCAGCTACCGACGGGGGAGCTCCTACAATGAGCAGTTCTTC
V gene: TRBV5-1; clone size: NA; J gene: TRBJ2-1; D gene: TRBD2; CDR3 protein: CASRPERGGSCNEQFF; CDR3 DNA: TGTGCCAGCAGGCCTGAGCGGGGGGGCTCCTGCAATGAGCAGTTCTTC
V gene: TRBV5-1; clone size: NA; J gene: TRBJ1-4; D gene: NA; CDR3 protein: CASSFGDVGYEKLFF; CDR3 DNA: TGCGCCAGCAGCTTCGGGGACGTCGGCTACGAAAAACTGTTTTTT
V gene: TRBV4-1; clone size: NA; J gene: TRBJ1-5; D gene: NA; CDR3 protein: CASSQDLAGSEDQPQHF; CDR3 DNA: TGCGCCAGCAGCCAAGATCTAGCGGGCTCGGAGGATCAGCCCCAGCATTTT
V gene: TRBV12-3/TRBV12-4; clone size: few; J gene: TRBJ1-5; D gene: NA; CDR3 protein: CASSYWGGLQPQHF; CDR3 DNA: TGTGCCAGCAGTTACTGGGGGGGCCTTCAGCCCCAGCATTTT
V gene: TRBV11-2; clone size: NA; J gene: TRBJ1-1; D gene: NA; CDR3 protein: CASSFGRGLTGTEAFF; CDR3 DNA: TGTGCCAGCAGCTTCGGCAGGGGTCTCACGGGCACTGAAGCTTTCTTT
V gene: TRBV7-2; clone size: few; J gene: TRBJ1-4; D gene: NA; CDR3 protein: CASSSRTSGEKLFF; CDR3 DNA: TGTGCCAGCAGCTCCCGGACGTCCGGTGAAAAACTGTTTTTT
V gene: TRBV20-1; clone size: NA; J gene: TRBJ2-2; D gene: NA; CDR3 protein: CSARGYANTGELFF; CDR3 DNA: TGCAGTGCGAGGGGATACGCGAACACCGGGGAGCTGTTTTTT
V gene: TRBV7-7; clone size: NA; J gene: TRBJ2-3; D gene: NA; CDR3 protein: CASNLAGSSTDTQYF; CDR3 DNA: TGTGCCAGCAACTTGGCCGGATCCAGCACAGATACGCAGTATTTT
V gene: TRBV12-3/TRBV12-4; clone size: many; J gene: TRBJ1-1; D gene: NA; CDR3 protein: CASRPPAPGTEAFF; CDR3 DNA: TGTGCCAGCAGACCACCGGCCCCGGGCACTGAAGCTTTCTTT
V gene: TRBV6-1; clone size: NA; J gene: TRBJ2-7; D gene: NA; CDR3 protein: CASSPPGQASYEQYF; CDR3 DNA: TGTGCCAGCAGTCCACCGGGACAAGCCTCCTACGAGCAGTACTTC
V gene: TRBV5-1; clone size: few; J gene: TRBJ2-1; D gene: NA; CDR3 protein: CASSWTGINEQFF; CDR3 DNA: TGCGCCAGCAGTTGGACTGGCATTAATGAGCAGTTCTTC
V gene: TRBV6-6; clone size: few; J gene: TRBJ2-1; D gene: NA; CDR3 protein: CASTVSTYNEQFF; CDR3 DNA: TGTGCCAGCACAGTCAGTACCTACAATGAGCAGTTCTTC
V gene: TRBV27; clone size: once; J gene: TRBJ2-7; D gene: NA; CDR3 protein: CASSFLGLNEQYF; CDR3 DNA: TGCGCCAGCAGTTTCTTGGGGCTTAACGAGCAGTACTTC
V gene: TRBV3-1; clone size: few; J gene: TRBJ2-2; D gene: NA; CDR3 protein: CASSQVINTWAGELFF; CDR3 DNA: TGTGCCAGCAGCCAAGTAATTAACACGTGGGCCGGGGAGCTGTTTTTT
V gene: TRBV12-3/TRBV12-4; clone size: NA; J gene: TRBJ1-4; D gene: NA; CDR3 protein: CASSLSGREKLFF; CDR3 DNA: TGTGCCAGCAGTTTAAGCGGGCGGGAAAAACTGTTTTTT
V gene: TRBV7-8; clone size: few; J gene: TRBJ2-1; D gene: TRBD2; CDR3 protein: CASSLSGGVVDEQFF; CDR3 DNA: TGTGCCAGCAGTCTTAGCGGGGGGGTTGTCGATGAGCAGTTCTTC
V gene: TRBV5-1; clone size: NA; J gene: TRBJ2-5; D gene: NA; CDR3 protein: CASSLARTQETQYF; CDR3 DNA: TGCGCCAGCAGCTTGGCGAGGACACAAGAGACCCAGTACTTC
V gene: TRBV7-9; clone size: NA; J gene: TRBJ2-3; D gene: NA; CDR3 protein: CASSPFGTQYF; CDR3 DNA: TGTGCCAGCAGCCCGTTCGGTACGCAGTATTTT
V gene: TRBV4-1; clone size: NA; J gene: TRBJ1-4; D gene: TRBD1; CDR3 protein: CASSQEPYTGVKPTNEKLFF; CDR3 DNA: TGCGCCAGCAGCCAAGAACCGTATACAGGGGTCAAGCCAACTAATGAAAAACTGTTTTTT
V gene: TRBV6-2/TRBV6-3; clone size: once; J gene: TRBJ2-1; D gene: NA; CDR3 protein: CASSYVAGGGGGINEQFF; CDR3 DNA: TGTGCCAGCAGTTACGTGGCAGGGGGCGGCGGGGGTATCAATGAGCAGTTCTTC
V gene: TRBV5-1; clone size: NA; J gene: TRBJ2-3; D gene: TRBD2; CDR3 protein: CASRSLAGVGTDTQYF; CDR3 DNA: TGCGCCAGCAGATCCTTAGCGGGAGTGGGCACAGATACGCAGTATTTT
V gene: TRBV28; clone size: few; J gene: TRBJ1-1; D gene: NA; CDR3 protein: CASSRPPTATEAFF; CDR3 DNA: TGTGCCAGCAGCCGCCCCCCAACAGCCACTGAAGCTTTCTTT
V gene: TRBV12-3/TRBV12-4; clone size: NA; J gene: TRBJ1-6; D gene: NA; CDR3 protein: CASSLVGREPLHF; CDR3 DNA: TGTGCCAGCAGTTTAGTGGGGCGGGAACCCCTCCACTTT
V gene: TRBV7-2; clone size: few; J gene: TRBJ1-1; D gene: TRBD1; CDR3 protein: CASSSTGQGATEAFF; CDR3 DNA: TGTGCCAGCAGCTCAACCGGACAGGGGGCCACTGAAGCTTTCTTT
V gene: TRBV29-1; clone size: few; J gene: TRBJ2-5; D gene: TRBD1; CDR3 protein: CSVGRTGGETQYF; CDR3 DNA: TGCAGCGTTGGCAGGACAGGGGGAGAGACCCAGTACTTC
V gene: TRBV12-3/TRBV12-4; clone size: few; J gene: TRBJ2-2; D gene: NA; CDR3 protein: CASSFRAPGRGGGDTGELFF; CDR3 DNA: TGTGCCAGCAGTTTTCGGGCCCCCGGCCGGGGAGGAGGGGATACCGGGGAGCTGTTTTTT
V gene: TRBV5-1; clone size: NA; J gene: TRBJ2-3; D gene: NA; CDR3 protein: CASSLGARADTDTQYF; CDR3 DNA: TGCGCCAGCAGCTTGGGGGCCAGGGCGGACACAGATACGCAGTATTTT
V gene: TRBV3-1; clone size: many; J gene: TRBJ1-4; D gene: TRBD1; CDR3 protein: CASGQGARSELFF; CDR3 DNA: TGTGCCAGCGGACAGGGGGCAAGGAGCGAACTGTTTTTT
V gene: TRBV14; clone size: NA; J gene: TRBJ2-3; D gene: NA; CDR3 protein: CAGSQSMGADTQYF; CDR3 DNA: TGTGCCGGCAGCCAGTCTATGGGGGCAGATACGCAGTATTTT
V gene: TRBV7-9; clone size: few; J gene: TRBJ2-7; D gene: NA; CDR3 protein: CASSSGGTVIHF; CDR3 DNA: TGTGCCAGCAGCTCAGGGGGGACAGTCATCCACTTC
V gene: TRBV6-2/TRBV6-3; clone size: NA; J gene: TRBJ2-2; D gene: TRBD1; CDR3 protein: CASDRVHTGELFF; CDR3 DNA: TGTGCCAGCGACAGGGTTCACACCGGGGAGCTGTTTTTT
V gene: TRBV6-5; clone size: NA; J gene: TRBJ2-2; D gene: NA; CDR3 protein: CASKGSAADNTGELFF; CDR3 DNA: TGTGCCAGCAAAGGGTCCGCGGCCGATAACACCGGGGAGCTGTTTTTT
V gene: TRBV20-1; clone size: NA; J gene: TRBJ2-1; D gene: TRBD2; CDR3 protein: CSANRGTSGGNEQFF; CDR3 DNA: TGCAGTGCAAACCGCGGGACTAGCGGGGGCAATGAGCAGTTCTTC
V gene: TRBV9; clone size: few; J gene: TRBJ2-6; D gene: NA; CDR3 protein: CASSPSPENVLTF; CDR3 DNA: TGTGCCAGCAGCCCTTCCCCCGAGAACGTCCTGACTTTC
V gene: TRBV29-1; clone size: many; J gene: TRBJ2-7; D gene: NA; CDR3 protein: CSVVVTLREQYF; CDR3 DNA: TGCAGCGTTGTGGTTACCCTTCGGGAGCAGTACTTC